This TCR beta chain was sequenced for a study of vaccination effects on CD4 cells after COVID-19. Study-wide background: Participants were given two doses of BNT162b2 or mRNA-1273 vaccine. Findings of the study overall: Marked clonal contraction was seen in infection- and vaccine-induced clones late after vaccination.

Sequencing was performed with immunoSEQ multiplex PCR; in TCRdb, only in-frame clones are kept and a portion is missing. The sample shows around 66,000 clones, about 71% of them seen only once. Concerning this clone: Its specificity is unknown.

Viral peptide pool expansion of antigen-specific CD4+ T cells preceded sequencing in the ViraFEST assay. Subsequent to a culture period of about ten days, CD4+ T cells were isolated. Prior SARS-CoV-2 infection was absent in the vaccine recipients, as shown by negative nucleocapsid antibodies. Supplemented with 7.5 to 10 IU/ml IL-2 and approximately 9.7 ug/ml peptides, 2 million to 2.5 million PBMC per well were kept in culture. Germline lookup yields CDR1 ENHRY and CDR2 SYGVKD. This CDR3 is 13 amino acids long. Trimming stripped 5 bases from V and 2 bases from J, with 9 bases between. The source is a human donor who received a COVID-19 vaccine. The chain recombines TRBV10-3 with TRBJ2-5; D is unresolved. Sequencing used CD4+ T cells from PBMCs cultured with HCoV-OC43 spike peptides, obtained before COVID-19 vaccination. As for subset: HCoV-OC43 spike overlapping peptide pool stimulation. The CDR3 sequence: CAISKGRQETQYF. The CDR3 DNA is TGTGCCATCAGTAAGGGTCGGCAAGAGACCCAGTACTTC.